Given below is one T cell receptor (beta chain) in context. Its antigen is not identified. The V end lost 0 bases, the J end lost 0 bases, and 11 bases lay between the germline ends. CDR1 is SGHRS and CDR2 is YFSETQ in the germline V gene. CDR3 length equals 16 residues. These data come from a study of persistence of HIV-infected CD4 T cells. The overall study: Median time on suppressive ART was about eight years. General study points: Compared with CD3/CD28-stimulated cells, CMV- and Gag-responding cells showed lower TCRbeta richness.

Cells were stimulated nonspecifically with anti-CD3/anti-CD28 magnetic beads. CD4+ T cells upregulating both CD40 ligand and CD69 were sorted as responding cells. These HIV-1-infected adults initiated suppressive ART in chronic infection. Sequencing used immunoSEQ version 4 in survey mode. Generated by immunoSEQ multiplex PCR, the TCRdb table keeps only in-frame clones and is missing some. The sample lists under 50,000 clones, 91% occurring once. This receptor was identified in an adult man with HIV who was CMV-seropositive. Sequenced material: CD4+ T cells sorted from PBMCs after roughly 18-hour stimulation, taken from a patient who received antiretroviral therapy. The chain has TRBV5-1 and TRBJ2-3, with D unresolved. CDR3 loop: CASSLVRIRSTDTQYF. For the CDR3, the DNA is TGCGCCAGCAGCTTGGTCCGGATACGTAGCACAGATACGCAGTATTTT.